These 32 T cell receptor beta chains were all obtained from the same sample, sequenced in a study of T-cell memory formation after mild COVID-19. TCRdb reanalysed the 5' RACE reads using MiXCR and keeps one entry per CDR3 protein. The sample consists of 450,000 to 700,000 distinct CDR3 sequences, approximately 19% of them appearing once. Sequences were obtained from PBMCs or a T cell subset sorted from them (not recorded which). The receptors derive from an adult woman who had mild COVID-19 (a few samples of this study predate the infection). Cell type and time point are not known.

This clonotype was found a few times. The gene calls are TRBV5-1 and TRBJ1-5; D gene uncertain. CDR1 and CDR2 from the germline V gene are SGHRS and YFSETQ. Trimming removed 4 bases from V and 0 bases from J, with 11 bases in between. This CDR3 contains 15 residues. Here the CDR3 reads CASSPTPVSNQPQHF. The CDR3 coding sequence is TGCGCCAGCAGCCCGACACCAGTTAGCAATCAGCCCCAGCATTTT.

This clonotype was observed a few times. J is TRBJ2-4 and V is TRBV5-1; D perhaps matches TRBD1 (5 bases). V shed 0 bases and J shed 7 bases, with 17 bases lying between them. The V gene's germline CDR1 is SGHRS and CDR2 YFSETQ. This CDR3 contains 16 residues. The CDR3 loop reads CASSLGEAGSRNIQYF. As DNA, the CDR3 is TGCGCCAGCAGCTTGGGTGAGGCAGGGTCGAGGAACATTCAGTACTTC. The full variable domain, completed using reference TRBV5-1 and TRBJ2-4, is KAGVTQTPRYLIKTRGQQVTLSCSPISGHRSVSWYQQTPGQGLQFLFEYFSETQRNKGNFPGRFSGRQFSNSRSEMNVSTLELGDSALYLCASSLGEAGSRNIQYFGAGTRLSVL.

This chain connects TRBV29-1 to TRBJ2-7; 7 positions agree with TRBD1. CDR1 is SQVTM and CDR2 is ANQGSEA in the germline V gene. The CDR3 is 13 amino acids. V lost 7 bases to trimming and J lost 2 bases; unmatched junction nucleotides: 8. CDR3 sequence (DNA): TGCAGCGGTGGGACAGAGTCACCCTACGAGCAGTACTTC. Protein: CSGGTESPYEQYF.

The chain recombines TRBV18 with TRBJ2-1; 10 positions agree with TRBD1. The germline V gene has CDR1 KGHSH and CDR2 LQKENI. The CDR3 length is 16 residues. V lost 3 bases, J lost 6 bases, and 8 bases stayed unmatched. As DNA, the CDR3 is TGTGCCAGCTCACCCCTAGACAGGGGGCGTTCCAATGAGCAGTTCTTC. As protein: CASSPLDRGRSNEQFF.

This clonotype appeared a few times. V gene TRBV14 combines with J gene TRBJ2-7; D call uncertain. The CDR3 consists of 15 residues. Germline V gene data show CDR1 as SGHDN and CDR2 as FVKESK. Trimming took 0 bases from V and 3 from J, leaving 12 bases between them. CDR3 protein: CASSQESGVNYEQYF. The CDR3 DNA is TGTGCCAGCAGCCAAGAATCCGGAGTTAACTACGAGCAGTACTTC.

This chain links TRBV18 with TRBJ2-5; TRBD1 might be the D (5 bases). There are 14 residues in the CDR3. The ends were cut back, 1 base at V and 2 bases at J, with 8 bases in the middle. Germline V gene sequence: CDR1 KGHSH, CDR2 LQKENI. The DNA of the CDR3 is TGTGCCAGCTCACCACGGACATTACAAGAGACCCAGTACTTC. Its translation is CASSPRTLQETQYF. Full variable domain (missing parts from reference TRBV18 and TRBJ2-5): NAGVMQNPRHLVRRRGQEARLRCSPMKGHSHVYWYRQLPEEGLKFMVYLQKENIIDESGMPKERFSAEFPKEGPSILRIQQVVRGDSAAYFCASSPRTLQETQYFGPGTRLLVL.

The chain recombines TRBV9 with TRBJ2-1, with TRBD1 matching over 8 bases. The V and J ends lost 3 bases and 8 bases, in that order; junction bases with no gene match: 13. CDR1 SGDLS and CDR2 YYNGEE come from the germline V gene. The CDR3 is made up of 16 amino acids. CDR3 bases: TGTGCCAGCAGCGGTGGACAGGGAAAGACGTGGGATGAGCAGTTCTTC. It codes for CASSGGQGKTWDEQFF.

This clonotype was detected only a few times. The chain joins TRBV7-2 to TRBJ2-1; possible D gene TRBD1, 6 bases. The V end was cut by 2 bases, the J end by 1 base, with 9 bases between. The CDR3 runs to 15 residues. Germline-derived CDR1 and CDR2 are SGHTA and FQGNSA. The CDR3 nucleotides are TGTGCCAGCAGCTTAATACAGGGTTCCTACAATGAGCAGTTCTTC. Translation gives CASSLIQGSYNEQFF.

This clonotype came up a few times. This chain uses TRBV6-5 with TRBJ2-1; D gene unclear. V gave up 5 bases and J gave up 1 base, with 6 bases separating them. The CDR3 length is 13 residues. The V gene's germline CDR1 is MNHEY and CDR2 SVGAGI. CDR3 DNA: TGTGCCAGCAGTACTATTTCCTACAATGAGCAGTTCTTC. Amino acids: CASSTISYNEQFF.

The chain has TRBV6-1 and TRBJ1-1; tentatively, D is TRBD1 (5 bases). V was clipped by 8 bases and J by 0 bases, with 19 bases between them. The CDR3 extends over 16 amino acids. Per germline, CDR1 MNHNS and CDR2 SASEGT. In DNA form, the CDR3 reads TGTGCCAGCTGTCCAAACGACAGACAGCTGAACACTGAAGCTTTCTTT. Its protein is CASCPNDRQLNTEAFF.

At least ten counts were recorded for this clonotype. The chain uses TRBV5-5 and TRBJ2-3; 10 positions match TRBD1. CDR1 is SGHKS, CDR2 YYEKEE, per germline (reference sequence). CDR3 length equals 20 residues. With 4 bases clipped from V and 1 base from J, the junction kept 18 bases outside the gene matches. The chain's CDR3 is CASSASHTFRTGGGTDTQYF. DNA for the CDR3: TGTGCCAGCAGCGCTTCTCACACCTTCAGGACAGGGGGAGGCACAGATACGCAGTATTTT.

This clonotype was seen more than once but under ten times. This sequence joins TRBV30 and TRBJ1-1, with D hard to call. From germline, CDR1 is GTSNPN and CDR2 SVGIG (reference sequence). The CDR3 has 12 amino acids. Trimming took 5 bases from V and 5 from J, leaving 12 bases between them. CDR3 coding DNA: TGTGCCTGGTCGTCCCCCCGTACTGAAGCTTTCTTT. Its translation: CAWSSPRTEAFF.

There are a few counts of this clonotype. CDR3 sequence: CASSPTSGGAYEQYF. As DNA, the CDR3 is TGTGCCAGCAGCCCGACTAGCGGGGGGGCCTACGAGCAGTACTTC. The chain carries TRBV7-6 and TRBJ2-7, with 14 bases fitting TRBD2. Trimming took 5 bases from V and 2 from J; bases not matched to a gene: 2. Germline V gene lookup returns CDR1 SGHVS and CDR2 FNYEAQ. The CDR3 totals 15 residues.

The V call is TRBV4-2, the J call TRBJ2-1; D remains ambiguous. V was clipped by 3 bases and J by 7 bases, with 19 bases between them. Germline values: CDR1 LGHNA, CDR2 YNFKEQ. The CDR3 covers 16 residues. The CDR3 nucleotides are TGTGCCAGCAGCCATGGGATTCGGCCTCCTTGGAATGAGCAGTTCTTC. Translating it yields CASSHGIRPPWNEQFF.

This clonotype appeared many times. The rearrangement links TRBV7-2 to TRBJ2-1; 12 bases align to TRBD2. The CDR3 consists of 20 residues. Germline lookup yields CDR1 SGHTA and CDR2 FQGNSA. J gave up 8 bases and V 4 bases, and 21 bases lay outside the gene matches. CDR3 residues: CASSSRPASSGRAGYDEQFF. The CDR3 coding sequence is TGTGCCAGCAGCTCCCGCCCGGCCTCTAGCGGGAGGGCCGGTTATGATGAGCAGTTCTTC. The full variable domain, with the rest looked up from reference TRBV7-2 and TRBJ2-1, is GAGVSQSPSNKVTEKGKDVELRCDPISGHTALYWYRQSLGQGLEFLIYFQGNSAPDKSGLPSDRFSAERTGGSVSTLTIQRTQQEDSAVYLCASSSRPASSGRAGYDEQFFGPGTRLTVL.

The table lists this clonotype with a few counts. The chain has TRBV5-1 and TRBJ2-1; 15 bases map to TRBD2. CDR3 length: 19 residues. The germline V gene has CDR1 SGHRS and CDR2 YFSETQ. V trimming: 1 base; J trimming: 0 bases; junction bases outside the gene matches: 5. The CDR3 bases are TGCGCCAGCAGCTTGCCGGGGACTAGCGGGGGGAGCTCCTACAATGAGCAGTTCTTC. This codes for CASSLPGTSGGSSYNEQFF.

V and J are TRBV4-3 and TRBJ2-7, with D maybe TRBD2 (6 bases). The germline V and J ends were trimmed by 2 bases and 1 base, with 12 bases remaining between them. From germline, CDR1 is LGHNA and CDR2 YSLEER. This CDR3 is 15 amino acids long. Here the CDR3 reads CASSQHGGSSYEQYF. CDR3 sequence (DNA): TGCGCCAGCAGCCAACATGGGGGGAGTTCCTACGAGCAGTACTTC.

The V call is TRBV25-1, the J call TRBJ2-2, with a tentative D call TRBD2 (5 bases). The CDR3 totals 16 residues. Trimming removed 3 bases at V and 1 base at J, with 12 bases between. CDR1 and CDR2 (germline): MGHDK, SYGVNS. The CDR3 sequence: CASSDQEVVNTGELFF. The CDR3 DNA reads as TGTGCCAGCAGTGATCAGGAGGTGGTGAACACCGGGGAGCTGTTTTTT.

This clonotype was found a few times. This chain's CDR3 is CASRNVGETQYF. In nucleotides, the CDR3 is TGTGCCAGCAGAAATGTAGGGGAGACCCAGTACTTC. This chain joins TRBV7-2 and TRBJ2-5; D gene uncertain. V shed 6 bases and J shed 5 bases, with 10 bases lying between them. CDR1 is SGHTA and CDR2 is FQGNSA in the germline V gene. The CDR3 has 12 residues.

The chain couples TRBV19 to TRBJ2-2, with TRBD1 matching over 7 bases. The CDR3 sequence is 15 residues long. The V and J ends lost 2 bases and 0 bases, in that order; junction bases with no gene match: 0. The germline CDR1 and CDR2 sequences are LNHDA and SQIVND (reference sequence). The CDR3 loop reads CASSIQGANTGELFF. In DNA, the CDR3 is TGTGCCAGTAGTATACAGGGGGCGAACACCGGGGAGCTGTTTTTT.

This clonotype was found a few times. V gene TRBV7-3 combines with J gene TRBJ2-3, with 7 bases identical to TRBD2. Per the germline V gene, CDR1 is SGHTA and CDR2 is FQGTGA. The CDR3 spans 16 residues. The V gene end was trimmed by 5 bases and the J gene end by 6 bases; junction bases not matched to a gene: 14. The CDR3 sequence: CASSPEVGLVRDTQYF. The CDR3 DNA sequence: TGTGCCAGCAGCCCGGAGGTTGGACTAGTTCGGGATACGCAGTATTTT.

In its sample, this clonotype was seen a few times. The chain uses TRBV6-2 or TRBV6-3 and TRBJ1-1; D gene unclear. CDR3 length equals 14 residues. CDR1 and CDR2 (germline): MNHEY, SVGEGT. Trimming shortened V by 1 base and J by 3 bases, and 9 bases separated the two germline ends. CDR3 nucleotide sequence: TGTGCCAGCAGTTACTGGGGTGGTCACACTGAAGCTTTCTTT. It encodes CASSYWGGHTEAFF.

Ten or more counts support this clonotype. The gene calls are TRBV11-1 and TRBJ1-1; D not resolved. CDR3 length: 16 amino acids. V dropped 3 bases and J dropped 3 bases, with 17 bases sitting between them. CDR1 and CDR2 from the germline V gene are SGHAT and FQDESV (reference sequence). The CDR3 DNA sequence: TGTGCCAGCAGCTTGCTAATTGGTTTTACGGACACTGAAGCTTTCTTT. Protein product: CASSLLIGFTDTEAFF. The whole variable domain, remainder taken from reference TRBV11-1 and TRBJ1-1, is EAEVAQSPRYKITEKSQAVAFWCDPISGHATLYWYRQILGQGPELLVQFQDESVVDDSQLPKDRFSAERLKGVDSTLKIQPAELGDSAMYLCASSLLIGFTDTEAFFGQGTRLTVV.

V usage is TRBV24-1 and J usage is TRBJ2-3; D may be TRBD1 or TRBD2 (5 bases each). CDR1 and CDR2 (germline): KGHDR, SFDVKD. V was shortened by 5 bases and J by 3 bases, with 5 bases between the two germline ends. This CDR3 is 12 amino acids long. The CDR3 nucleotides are TGTGCCACCAGTGGGGGGACAGATACGCAGTATTTT. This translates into CATSGGTDTQYF.

DNA of the CDR3: TGTGCCAGCAGCCAAGATAGCGGGCCAACCTACGAGCAGTACTTC. Translating gives CASSQDSGPTYEQYF. The genes are TRBV3-1 and TRBJ2-7; 7 bases are a match to TRBD2. Trimming at V came to 0 bases and at J to 2 bases, leaving 4 bases not matched to a gene. The CDR3 runs to 15 residues. Germline CDR1 is LGHDT and CDR2 is YNNKEL (reference sequence).

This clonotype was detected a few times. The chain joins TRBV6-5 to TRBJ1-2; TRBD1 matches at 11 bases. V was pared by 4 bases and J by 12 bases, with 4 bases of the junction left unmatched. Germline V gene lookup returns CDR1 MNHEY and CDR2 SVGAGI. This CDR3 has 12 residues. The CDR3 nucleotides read TGTGCCAGCAGTTCCCCGGGACAGGGGGACACCTTC. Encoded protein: CASSSPGQGDTF.

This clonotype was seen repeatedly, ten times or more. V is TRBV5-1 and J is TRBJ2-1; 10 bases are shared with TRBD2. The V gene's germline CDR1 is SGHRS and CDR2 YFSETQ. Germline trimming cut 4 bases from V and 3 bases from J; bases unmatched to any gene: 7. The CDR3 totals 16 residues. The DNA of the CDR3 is TGCGCCAGCAGCCCCGGTAGCGGGGGGTACTACAATGAGCAGTTCTTC. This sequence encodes CASSPGSGGYYNEQFF.

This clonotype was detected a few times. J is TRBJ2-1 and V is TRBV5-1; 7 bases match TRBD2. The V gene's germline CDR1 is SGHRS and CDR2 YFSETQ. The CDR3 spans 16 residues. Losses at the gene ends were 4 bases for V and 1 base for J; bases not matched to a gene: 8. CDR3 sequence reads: CASSPMGGSSYNEQFF. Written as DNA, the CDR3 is TGCGCCAGCAGCCCCATGGGGGGGAGTTCCTACAATGAGCAGTTCTTC. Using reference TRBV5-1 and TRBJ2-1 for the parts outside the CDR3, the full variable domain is KAGVTQTPRYLIKTRGQQVTLSCSPISGHRSVSWYQQTPGQGLQFLFEYFSETQRNKGNFPGRFSGRQFSNSRSEMNVSTLELGDSALYLCASSPMGGSSYNEQFFGPGTRLTVL.

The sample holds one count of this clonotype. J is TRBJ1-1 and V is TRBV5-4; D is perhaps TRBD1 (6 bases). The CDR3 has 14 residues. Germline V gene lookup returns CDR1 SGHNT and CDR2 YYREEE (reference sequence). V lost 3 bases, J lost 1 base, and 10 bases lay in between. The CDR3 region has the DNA TGTGCCAGCAGCTCCCGGGACAAGAACACTGAAGCTTTCTTT. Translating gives CASSSRDKNTEAFF.

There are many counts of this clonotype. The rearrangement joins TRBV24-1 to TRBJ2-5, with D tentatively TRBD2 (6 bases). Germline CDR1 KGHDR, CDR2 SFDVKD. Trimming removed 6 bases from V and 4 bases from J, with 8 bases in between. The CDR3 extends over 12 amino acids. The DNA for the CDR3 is TGTGCCACCAGTCCCGGGGGAGAGACCCAGTACTTC. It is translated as CATSPGGETQYF.

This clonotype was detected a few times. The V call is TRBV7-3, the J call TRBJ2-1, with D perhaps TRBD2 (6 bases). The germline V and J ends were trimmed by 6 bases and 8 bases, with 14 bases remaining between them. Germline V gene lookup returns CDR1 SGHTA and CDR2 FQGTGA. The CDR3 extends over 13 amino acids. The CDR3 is CASRENGRYEQFF. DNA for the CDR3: TGTGCCAGCAGGGAGAACGGGAGATATGAGCAGTTCTTC.

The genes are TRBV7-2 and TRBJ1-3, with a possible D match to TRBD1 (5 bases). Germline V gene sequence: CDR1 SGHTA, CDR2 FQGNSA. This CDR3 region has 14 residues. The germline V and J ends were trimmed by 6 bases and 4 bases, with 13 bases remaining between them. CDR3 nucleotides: TGTGCCAGCAGACTCACTGGGGGGGGAAACACCATATATTTT. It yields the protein CASRLTGGGNTIYF.